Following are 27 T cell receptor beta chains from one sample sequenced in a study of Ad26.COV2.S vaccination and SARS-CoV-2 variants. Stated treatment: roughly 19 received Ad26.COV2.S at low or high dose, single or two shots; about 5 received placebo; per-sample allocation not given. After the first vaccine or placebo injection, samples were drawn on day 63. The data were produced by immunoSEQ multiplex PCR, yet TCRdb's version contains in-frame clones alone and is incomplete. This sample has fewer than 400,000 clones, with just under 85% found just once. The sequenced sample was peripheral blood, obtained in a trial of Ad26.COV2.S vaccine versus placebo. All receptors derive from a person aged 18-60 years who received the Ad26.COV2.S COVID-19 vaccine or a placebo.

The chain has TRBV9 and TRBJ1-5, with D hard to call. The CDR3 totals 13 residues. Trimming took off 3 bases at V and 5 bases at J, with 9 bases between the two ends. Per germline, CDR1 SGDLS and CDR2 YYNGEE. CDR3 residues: CASSGHTDQPQHF. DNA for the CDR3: TGTGCCAGCAGCGGCCACACAGATCAGCCCCAGCATTTT.

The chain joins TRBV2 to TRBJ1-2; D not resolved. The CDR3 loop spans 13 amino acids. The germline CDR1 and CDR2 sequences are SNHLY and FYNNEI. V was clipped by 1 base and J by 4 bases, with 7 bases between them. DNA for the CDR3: TGTGCCAGCAGTGAAGTCAGAACCTATGGCTACACCTTC. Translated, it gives CASSEVRTYGYTF.

As DNA, the CDR3 is TGTGCCAGCAGTCAGATCGGCGACAGGGGCCATGGCTACACCTTC. Protein sequence: CASSQIGDRGHGYTF. J is TRBJ1-2 and V is TRBV6-5, with 8 bases that match TRBD1. CDR1 is MNHEY, CDR2 SVGAGI, per germline. This CDR3 spans 15 amino acids. The J segment lost 6 bases and the V segment lost 5 bases, leaving 11 bases of the junction unmatched.

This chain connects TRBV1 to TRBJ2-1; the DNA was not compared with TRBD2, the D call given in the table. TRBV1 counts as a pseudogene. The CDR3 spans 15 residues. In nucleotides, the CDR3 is TGCACCAGCAGCCAAGTGGCGGGGACGGCCGGTGAGCAGTTCTTC. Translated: CTSSQVAGTAGEQFF.

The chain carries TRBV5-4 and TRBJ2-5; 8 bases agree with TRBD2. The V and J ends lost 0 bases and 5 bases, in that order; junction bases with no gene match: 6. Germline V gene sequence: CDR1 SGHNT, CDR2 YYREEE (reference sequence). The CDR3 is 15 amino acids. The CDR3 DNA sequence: TGTGCCAGCAGCTTGGACGGGGGGGGCGCGGAGACCCAGTACTTC. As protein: CASSLDGGGAETQYF. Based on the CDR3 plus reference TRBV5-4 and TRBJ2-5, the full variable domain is ETGVTQSPTHLIKTRGQQVTLRCSSQSGHNTVSWYQQALGQGPQFIFQYYREEENGRGNFPPRFSGLQFPNYSSELNVNALELDDSALYLCASSLDGGGAETQYFGPGTRLLVL.

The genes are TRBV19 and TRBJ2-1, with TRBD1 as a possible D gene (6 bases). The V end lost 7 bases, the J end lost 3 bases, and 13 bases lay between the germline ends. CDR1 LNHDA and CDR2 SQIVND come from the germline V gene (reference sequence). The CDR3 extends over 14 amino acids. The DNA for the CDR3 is TGTGCCAGTATCGGGCAGGGGAGCTACAATGAGCAGTTCTTC. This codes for CASIGQGSYNEQFF.

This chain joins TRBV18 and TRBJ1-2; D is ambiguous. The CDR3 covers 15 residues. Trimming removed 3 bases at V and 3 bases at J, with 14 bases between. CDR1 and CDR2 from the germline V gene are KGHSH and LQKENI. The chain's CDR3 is CASSPQTDPDYGYTF. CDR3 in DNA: TGTGCCAGCTCACCGCAAACCGATCCAGACTATGGCTACACCTTC.

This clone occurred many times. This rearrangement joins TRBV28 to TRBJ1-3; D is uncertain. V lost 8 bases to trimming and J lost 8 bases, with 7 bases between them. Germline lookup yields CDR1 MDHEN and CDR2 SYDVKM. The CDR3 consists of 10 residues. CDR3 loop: CASGRDTIYF. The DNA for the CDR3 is TGTGCCAGCGGTAGAGACACCATATATTTT.

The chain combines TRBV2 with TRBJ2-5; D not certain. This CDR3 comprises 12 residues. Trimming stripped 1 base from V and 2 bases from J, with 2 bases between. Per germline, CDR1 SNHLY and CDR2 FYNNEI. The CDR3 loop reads CASSEGQETQYF. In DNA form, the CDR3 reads TGTGCCAGCAGTGAAGGGCAAGAGACCCAGTACTTC.

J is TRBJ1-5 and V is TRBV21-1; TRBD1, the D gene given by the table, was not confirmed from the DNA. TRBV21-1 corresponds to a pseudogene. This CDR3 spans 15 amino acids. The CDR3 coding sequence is TGTGCCACCCCTCCTACCGGGACACCAAGCCAGCCCCAGCATTTT. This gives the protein CATPPTGTPSQPQHF.

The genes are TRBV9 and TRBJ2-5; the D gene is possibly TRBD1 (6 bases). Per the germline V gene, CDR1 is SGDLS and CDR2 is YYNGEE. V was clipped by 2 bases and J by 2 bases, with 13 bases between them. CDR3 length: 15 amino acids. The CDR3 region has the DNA TGTGCCAGCAGCGTTTCTTCAGGGGCTCAAGAGACCCAGTACTTC. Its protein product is CASSVSSGAQETQYF.

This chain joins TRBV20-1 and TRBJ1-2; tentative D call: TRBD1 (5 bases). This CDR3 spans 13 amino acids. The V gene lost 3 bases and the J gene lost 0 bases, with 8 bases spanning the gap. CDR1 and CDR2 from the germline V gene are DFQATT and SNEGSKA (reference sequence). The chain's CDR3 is CSASTTANYGYTF. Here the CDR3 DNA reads TGCAGTGCTAGTACGACAGCTAACTATGGCTACACCTTC.

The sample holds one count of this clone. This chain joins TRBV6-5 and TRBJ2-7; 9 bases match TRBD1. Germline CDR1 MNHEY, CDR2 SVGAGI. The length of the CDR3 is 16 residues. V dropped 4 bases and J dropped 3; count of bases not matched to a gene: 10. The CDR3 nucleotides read TGTGCCAGCAGTTCCCGAAACACAGGGGGCGGCTACGAGCAGTACTTC. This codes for CASSSRNTGGGYEQYF.

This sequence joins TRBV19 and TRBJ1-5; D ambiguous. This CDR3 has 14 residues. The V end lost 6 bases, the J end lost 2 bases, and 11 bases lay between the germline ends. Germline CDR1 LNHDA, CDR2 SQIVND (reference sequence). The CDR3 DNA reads TGTGCCAGTAGGGTATTGGGAGGCAATCAGCCCCAGCATTTT. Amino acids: CASRVLGGNQPQHF.

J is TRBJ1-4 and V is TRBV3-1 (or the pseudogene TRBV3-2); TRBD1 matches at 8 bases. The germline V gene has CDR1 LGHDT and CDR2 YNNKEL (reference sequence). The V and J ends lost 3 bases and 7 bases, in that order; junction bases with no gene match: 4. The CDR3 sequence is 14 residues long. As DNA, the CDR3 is TGTGCCAGCAGCCAGGGACAGGAGGGTGAAAAACTGTTTTTT. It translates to CASSQGQEGEKLFF.

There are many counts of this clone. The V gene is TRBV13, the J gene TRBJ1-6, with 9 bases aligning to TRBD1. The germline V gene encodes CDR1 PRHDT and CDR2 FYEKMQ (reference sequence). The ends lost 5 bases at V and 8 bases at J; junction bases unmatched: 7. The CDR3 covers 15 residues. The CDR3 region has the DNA TGTGCCAGCAGCCGAACAGGGGGCGGATATTCACCCCTCCACTTT. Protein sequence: CASSRTGGGYSPLHF.

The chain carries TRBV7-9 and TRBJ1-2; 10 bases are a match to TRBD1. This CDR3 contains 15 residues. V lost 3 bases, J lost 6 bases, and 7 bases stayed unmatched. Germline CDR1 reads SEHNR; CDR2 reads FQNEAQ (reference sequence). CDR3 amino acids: CASSFARQGAHGYTF. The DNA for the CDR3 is TGTGCCAGCAGCTTCGCCCGACAGGGGGCACATGGCTACACCTTC.

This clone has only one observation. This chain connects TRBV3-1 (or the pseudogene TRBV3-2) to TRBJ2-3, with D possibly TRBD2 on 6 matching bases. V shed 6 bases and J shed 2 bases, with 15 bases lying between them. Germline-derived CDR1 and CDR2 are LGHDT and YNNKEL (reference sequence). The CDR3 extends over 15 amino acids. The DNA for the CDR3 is TGTGCCAGCAGTCTCCCGGGACTTTTCACAGATACGCAGTATTTT. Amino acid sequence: CASSLPGLFTDTQYF.

This chain's CDR3 is CASSPGQVYGYTF. CDR3 nucleotides: TGTGCCAGCAGTCCTGGACAGGTTTATGGCTACACCTTC. The chain recombines TRBV6-1 with TRBJ1-2; 7 bases map to TRBD1. Per the germline V gene, CDR1 is MNHNS and CDR2 is SASEGT. This CDR3 is 13 amino acids long. The V segment lost 5 bases and the J segment 5 bases; nucleotides outside the gene matches: 5.

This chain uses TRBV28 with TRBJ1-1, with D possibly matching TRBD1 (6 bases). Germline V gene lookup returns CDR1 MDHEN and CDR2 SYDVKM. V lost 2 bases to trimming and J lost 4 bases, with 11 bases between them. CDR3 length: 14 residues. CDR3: CASSLGGATTEAFF. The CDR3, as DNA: TGTGCCAGCAGTTTAGGGGGGGCGACCACTGAAGCTTTCTTT.

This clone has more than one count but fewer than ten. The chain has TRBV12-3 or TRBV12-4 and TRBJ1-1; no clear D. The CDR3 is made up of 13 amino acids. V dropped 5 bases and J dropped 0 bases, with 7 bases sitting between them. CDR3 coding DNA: TGTGCCAGCAGTCCGATGTTGAACACTGAAGCTTTCTTT. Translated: CASSPMLNTEAFF.

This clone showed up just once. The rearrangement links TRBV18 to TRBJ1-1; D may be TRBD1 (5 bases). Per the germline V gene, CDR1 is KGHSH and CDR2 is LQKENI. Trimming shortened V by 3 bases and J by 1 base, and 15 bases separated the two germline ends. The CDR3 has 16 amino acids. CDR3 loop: CASSPAGGGWNTEAFF. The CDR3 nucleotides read TGTGCCAGCTCACCTGCTGGGGGGGGATGGAACACTGAAGCTTTCTTT.

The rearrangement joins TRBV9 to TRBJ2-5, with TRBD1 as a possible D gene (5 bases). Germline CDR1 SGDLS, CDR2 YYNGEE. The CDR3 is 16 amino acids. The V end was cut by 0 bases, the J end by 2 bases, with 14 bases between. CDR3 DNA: TGTGCCAGCAGCGTAGCTGGGGCGTCCCGTCAAGAGACCCAGTACTTC. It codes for CASSVAGASRQETQYF.

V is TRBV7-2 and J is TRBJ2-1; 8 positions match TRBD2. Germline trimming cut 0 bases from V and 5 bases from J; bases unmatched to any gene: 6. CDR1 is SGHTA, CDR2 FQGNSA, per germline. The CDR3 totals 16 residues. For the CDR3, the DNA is TGTGCCAGCAGCTTAGCCGCGGGGGGCCTCCACAATGAGCAGTTCTTC. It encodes CASSLAAGGLHNEQFF.

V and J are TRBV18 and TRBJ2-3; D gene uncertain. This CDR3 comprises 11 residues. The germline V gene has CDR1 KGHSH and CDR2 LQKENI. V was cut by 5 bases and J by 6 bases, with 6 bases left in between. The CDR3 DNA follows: TGTGCCAGCTCAGGTGGGGATACGCAGTATTTT. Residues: CASSGGDTQYF. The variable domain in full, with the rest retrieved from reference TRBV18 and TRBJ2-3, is NAGVMQNPRHLVRRRGQEARLRCSPMKGHSHVYWYRQLPEEGLKFMVYLQKENIIDESGMPKERFSAEFPKEGPSILRIQQVVRGDSAAYFCASSGGDTQYFGPGTRLTVL.

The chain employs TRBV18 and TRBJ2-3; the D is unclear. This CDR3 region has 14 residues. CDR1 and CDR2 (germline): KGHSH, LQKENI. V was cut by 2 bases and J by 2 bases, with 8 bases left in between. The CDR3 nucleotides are TGTGCCAGCTCACCAGAGAAACTCACAGATACGCAGTATTTT. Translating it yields CASSPEKLTDTQYF.

Written as DNA, the CDR3 is TGCGCCAGCAGCTTGGGAGTTAGCGACTCCTACGAGCAGTACTTC. This codes for CASSLGVSDSYEQYF. V gene TRBV5-1 combines with J gene TRBJ2-7, with a weak D call TRBD2 (5 bases). V was clipped by 0 bases and J by 0 bases, with 10 bases between them. Germline V gives CDR1 SGHRS, CDR2 YFSETQ. The CDR3 loop spans 15 amino acids.